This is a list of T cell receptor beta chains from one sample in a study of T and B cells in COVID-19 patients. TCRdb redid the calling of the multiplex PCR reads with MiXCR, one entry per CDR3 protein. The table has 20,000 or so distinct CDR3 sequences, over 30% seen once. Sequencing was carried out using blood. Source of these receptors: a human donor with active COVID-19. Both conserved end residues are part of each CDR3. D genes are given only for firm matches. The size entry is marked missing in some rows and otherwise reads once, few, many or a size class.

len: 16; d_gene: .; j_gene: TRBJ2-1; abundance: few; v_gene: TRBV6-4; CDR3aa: CASSPGGRGAYNEQFF; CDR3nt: TGTGCCAGCAGTCCGGGGGGCAGGGGCGCCTACAATGAGCAGTTCTTC
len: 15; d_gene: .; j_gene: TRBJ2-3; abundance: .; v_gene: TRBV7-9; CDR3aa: CASSSFDSSTDTQYF; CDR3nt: TGTGCCAGCAGCTCTTTCGACAGCAGCACAGATACGCAGTATTTT
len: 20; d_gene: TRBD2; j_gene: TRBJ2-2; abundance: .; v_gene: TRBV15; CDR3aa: CATRRKGGLAGGLDTGELFF; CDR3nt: TGTGCCACCAGGAGAAAAGGGGGACTAGCGGGGGGGCTCGACACCGGGGAGCTGTTTTTT
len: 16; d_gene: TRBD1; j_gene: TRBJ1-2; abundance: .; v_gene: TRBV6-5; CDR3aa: CASSPSGQGENYGYTF; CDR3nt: TGTGCCAGCAGTCCATCTGGACAGGGGGAAAACTATGGCTACACCTTC
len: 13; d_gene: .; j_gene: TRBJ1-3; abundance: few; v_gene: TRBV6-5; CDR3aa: CASSEVGEDTIYF; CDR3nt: TGTGCCAGCAGCGAAGTAGGAGAGGACACCATATATTTT
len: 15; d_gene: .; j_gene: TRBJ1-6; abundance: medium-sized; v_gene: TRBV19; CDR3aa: CASSPGSSYNSPLHF; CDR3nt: TGTGCCAGTAGTCCAGGGAGCTCCTATAATTCACCCCTCCACTTT
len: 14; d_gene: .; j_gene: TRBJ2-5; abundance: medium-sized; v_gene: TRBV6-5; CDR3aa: CASSNQGGGETQYF; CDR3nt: TGTGCCAGCAGTAACCAGGGCGGCGGGGAGACCCAGTACTTC
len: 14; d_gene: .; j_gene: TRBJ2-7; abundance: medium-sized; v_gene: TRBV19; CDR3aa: CASSTGSLSYEQYF; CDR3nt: TGTGCCAGTAGTACAGGGAGTCTCTCCTACGAGCAGTACTTC
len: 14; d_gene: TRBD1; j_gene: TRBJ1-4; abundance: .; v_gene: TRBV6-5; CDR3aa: CASSFRGPGEKLFF; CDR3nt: TGTGCCAGCAGCTTCAGGGGGCCGGGGGAAAAACTGTTTTTT
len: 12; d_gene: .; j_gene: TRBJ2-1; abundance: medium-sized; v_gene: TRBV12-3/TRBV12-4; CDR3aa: CASSLGATEQFF; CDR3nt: TGTGCCAGCAGTTTAGGAGCTACTGAGCAGTTCTTC
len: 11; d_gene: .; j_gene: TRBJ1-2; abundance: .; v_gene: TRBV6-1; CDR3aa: CASRGGWGYTF; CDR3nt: TGTGCCAGCAGGGGGGGCTGGGGCTACACCTTC
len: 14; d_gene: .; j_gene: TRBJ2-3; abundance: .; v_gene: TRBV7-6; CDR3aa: CASSKVLSTDTQYF; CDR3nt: TGTGCCAGCAGCAAAGTGTTGAGCACAGATACGCAGTATTTT
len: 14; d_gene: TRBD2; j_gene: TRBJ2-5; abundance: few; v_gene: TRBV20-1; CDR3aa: CSARALAAWETQYF; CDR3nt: TGCAGTGCTAGAGCCCTAGCGGCGTGGGAGACCCAGTACTTC
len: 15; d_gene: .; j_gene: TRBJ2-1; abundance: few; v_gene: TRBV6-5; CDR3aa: CASSPRGGTYNEQFF; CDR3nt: TGTGCCAGCAGCCCTCGCGGGGGCACCTACAATGAGCAGTTCTTC
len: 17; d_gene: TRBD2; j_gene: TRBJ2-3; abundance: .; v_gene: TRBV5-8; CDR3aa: CASSRLTGRTGTDTQYF; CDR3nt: TGTGCCAGCAGCCGACTGACCGGGAGGACTGGCACAGATACGCAGTATTTT
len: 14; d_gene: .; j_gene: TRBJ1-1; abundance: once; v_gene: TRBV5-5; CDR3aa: CASRLGQTNTEAFF; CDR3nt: TGTGCCAGCAGGCTAGGACAGACGAACACTGAAGCTTTCTTT
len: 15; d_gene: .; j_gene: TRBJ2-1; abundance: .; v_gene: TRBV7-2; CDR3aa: CASSLGSSSYNEQFF; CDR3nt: TGTGCCAGCAGCTTAGGGAGTAGCTCCTACAATGAGCAGTTCTTC
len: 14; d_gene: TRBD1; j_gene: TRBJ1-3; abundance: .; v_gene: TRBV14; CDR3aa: CASSPYRGQNTIYF; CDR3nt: TGTGCCAGCAGCCCATACAGGGGGCAGAACACCATATATTTT
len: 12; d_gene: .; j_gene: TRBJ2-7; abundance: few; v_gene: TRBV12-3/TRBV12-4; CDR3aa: CASSPRRDEQYF; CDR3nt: TGTGCCAGCAGTCCCCGCCGGGACGAGCAGTACTTC
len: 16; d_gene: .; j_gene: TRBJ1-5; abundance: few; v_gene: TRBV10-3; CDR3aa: CAISESKGSGNQPQHF; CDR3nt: TGTGCCATCAGTGAGTCAAAGGGGTCCGGCAATCAGCCCCAGCATTTT